This T cell receptor (beta chain) is from a study of human T cells and chemical hapten exposure. Study results and caveats: Compared to controls, expanded TCRs made significantly more large clusters of similar CDR3s.

This clonotype was recorded many times. The antigen is unknown. V gave up 0 bases and J gave up 2 bases, with 12 bases separating them. CDR1 and CDR2 from the germline V gene are SGDLS and YYNGEE. CDR3 size: 16 residues. TCRdb fed the RACE reads into MiXCR, producing one record per CDR3 protein. The profile shows 84,000 or so distinct CDR3 sequences, about a tenth of them singletons. Time point described: patch test 2, 6 weeks after DPC sensitization. The sample's treatment: therapeutic diphenylcyclopropenone sensitization with weekly scalp DPC. This receptor was taken from a woman under 40 with alopecia areata. Some clones in this sample may be carry-over from other donors' samples. This chain uses TRBV9 with TRBJ1-3; D is uncertain. Sequencing was performed on whole blood, taken in connection with sensitization to the hapten diphenylcyclopropenone (DPC). The chain's CDR3 is CASSVDGGQAGNTIYF. The CDR3 DNA reads TGTGCCAGCAGCGTAGATGGCGGGCAAGCTGGAAACACCATATATTTT.